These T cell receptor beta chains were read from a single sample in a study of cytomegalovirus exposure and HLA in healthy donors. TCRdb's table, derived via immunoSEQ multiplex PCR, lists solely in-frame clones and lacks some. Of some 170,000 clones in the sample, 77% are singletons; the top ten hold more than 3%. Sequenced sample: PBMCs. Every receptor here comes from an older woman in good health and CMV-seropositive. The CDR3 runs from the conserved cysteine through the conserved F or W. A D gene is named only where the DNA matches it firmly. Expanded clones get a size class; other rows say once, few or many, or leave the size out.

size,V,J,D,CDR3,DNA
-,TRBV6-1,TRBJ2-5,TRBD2,CASSEEGLGLGNQETQYF,TGTGCCAGCAGTGAAGAGGGTTTGGGACTAGGGAACCAAGAGACCCAGTACTTC
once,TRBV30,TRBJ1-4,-,CAWSAGVNEKLFF,TGTGCCTGGAGTGCAGGGGTTAATGAAAAACTGTTTTTT
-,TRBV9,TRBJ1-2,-,CASSEGEYGYTF,TGTGCCAGCAGTGAGGGGGAATATGGCTACACCTTC
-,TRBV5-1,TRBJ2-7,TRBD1,CASSWDRTTYEQYF,TGCGCCAGCAGCTGGGACAGGACAACCTACGAGCAGTACTTC
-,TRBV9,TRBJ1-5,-,CASSVGSGFRDQPQHF,TGTGCCAGCAGCGTAGGTTCGGGATTCCGGGATCAGCCCCAGCATTTT
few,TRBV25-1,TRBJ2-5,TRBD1,CPPREKGGRETQYF,TGTCCCCCCAGGGAGAAAGGGGGCAGGGAGACCCAGTACTTC
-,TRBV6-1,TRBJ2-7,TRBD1,CASISQGEREQYF,TGTGCCAGCATAAGTCAGGGGGAACGGGAGCAGTACTTC
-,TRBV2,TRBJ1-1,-,CASSEGGRGAFF,TGTGCCAGCAGTGAGGGTGGGAGAGGAGCTTTCTTT
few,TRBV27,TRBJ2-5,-,CASSIDSTGTQYF,TGTGCCAGCAGTATCGACAGCACGGGGACCCAGTACTTC
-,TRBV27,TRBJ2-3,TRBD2,CASSSLASGSVLRQYF,TGTGCCAGCAGTTCCCTAGCTAGCGGGAGTGTGTTACGGCAGTATTTT
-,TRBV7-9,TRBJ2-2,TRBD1,CASRGDRGNTGELFF,TGTGCCAGCAGGGGGGACAGGGGAAACACCGGGGAGCTGTTTTTT
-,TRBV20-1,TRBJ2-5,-,CSVFIGETQYF,TGCAGTGTCTTTATCGGAGAGACCCAGTACTTC
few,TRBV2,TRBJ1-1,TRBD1,CASSGQGNTEAFF,TGTGCCAGCAGTGGACAGGGGAACACTGAAGCTTTCTTT
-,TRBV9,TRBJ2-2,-,CASSVTSGELFF,TGTGCCAGCAGCGTAACATCCGGGGAGCTGTTTTTT
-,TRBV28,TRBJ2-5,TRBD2,CASRPTGGTQETQYF,TGTGCCAGCAGACCCACGGGGGGAACCCAAGAGACCCAGTACTTC
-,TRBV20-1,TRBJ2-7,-,CSAVGGLEQYF,TGCAGTGCGGTTGGGGGACTCGAGCAGTACTTC
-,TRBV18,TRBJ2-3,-,CASSPITPTDTQYF,TGTGCCAGCTCACCAATAACACCCACAGATACGCAGTATTTT
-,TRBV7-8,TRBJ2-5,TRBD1,CASSPGQLSQETQYF,TGTGCCAGCAGCCCGGGACAGCTAAGCCAAGAGACCCAGTACTTC
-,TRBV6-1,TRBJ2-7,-,CASSEPGNSYEQYF,TGTGCCAGCAGTGAGCCAGGGAATTCCTACGAGCAGTACTTC
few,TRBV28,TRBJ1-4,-,CASSSGQPAGEKLFF,TGTGCCAGCAGTTCGGGACAACCCGCCGGTGAAAAACTGTTTTTT
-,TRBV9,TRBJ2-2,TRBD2,CASSPRGSGSPGELFF,TGTGCCAGCAGCCCCCGGGGTAGCGGGAGTCCCGGGGAGCTGTTTTTT
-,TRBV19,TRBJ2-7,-,CASSMQGIGEQYF,TGTGCCAGTAGTATGCAGGGGATTGGCGAGCAGTACTTC
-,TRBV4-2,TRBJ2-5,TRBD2,CASSRSGGTQETQYF,TGTGCCAGCAGCCGGAGCGGGGGGACACAAGAGACCCAGTACTTC
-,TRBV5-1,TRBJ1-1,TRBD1,CASSLVAGGKSTEAFF,TGCGCCAGCAGCTTGGTGGCAGGGGGTAAGAGCACTGAAGCTTTCTTT
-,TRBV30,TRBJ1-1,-,CAWGPGSRGTEAFF,TGTGCCTGGGGCCCAGGTTCCCGGGGCACTGAAGCTTTCTTT
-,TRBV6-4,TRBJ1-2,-,CASRDPGGYGYTF,TGTGCCAGCAGGGACCCCGGGGGATATGGCTACACCTTC
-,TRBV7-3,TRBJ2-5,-,CASSLIGGEETQYF,TGTGCCAGCAGCTTAATCGGGGGAGAAGAGACCCAGTACTTC
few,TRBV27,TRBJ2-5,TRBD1,CASSPRTGGLLGETQYF,TGTGCCAGCAGTCCTAGGACAGGGGGGCTTTTGGGAGAGACCCAGTACTTC
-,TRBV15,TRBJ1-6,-,CATSRDRNSPLHF,TGTGCCACCAGCAGGGACAGAAATTCACCCCTCCACTTT